The count of the clone carrying this TCR beta chain is one. The sample is drawn from a study of blood T cell repertoires in COVID-19. The wider study: Material from acute and convalescent COVID-19 was sourced from the United States, Italy and Spain. The cDNA or gDNA used as material had been derived from T cells, B-cell-depleted T cells, or PBMCs.

Participant-given clinical history determined each cohort assignment. This CDR3 is built from 17 residues. Germline values: CDR1 MNHEY, CDR2 SVGEGT. The V segment lost 2 bases and the J segment 4 bases; nucleotides outside the gene matches: 8. As originally analysed: Reference gene primer amplification gave estimated nucleated cell counts. TCRdb's copy holds only in-frame clones and misses some; the assay was immunoSEQ multiplex PCR. V and J calls and clone size are given by that table; D and trimming were obtained from the DNA. The sample includes about 440,000 clones, 87% of them seen just once. Sequenced: PBMCs or T cells enriched from blood (not recorded which). The rearrangement links TRBV6-2 or TRBV6-3 to TRBJ2-3; 11 bases match TRBD2. The TCR was taken from a woman in her late teens or twenties with acute COVID-19. The CDR3 nucleotides read TGTGCCAGCAGTTACCCCAGACTAGCGGGGACCGCAGATACGCAGTATTTT. Its translation is CASSYPRLAGTADTQYF.